Given below is one TCR beta chain in context. Its antigen is as yet unknown. The source of the sample is a study of cytomegalovirus exposure and HLA in healthy donors. The overall study: The approximately 120 validation repertoires used the same platform as the 550 to 750 first-cohort repertoires, a later analysis reported.

General observations from the study: Researchers catalogued roughly 150 TCR beta chains as cytomegalovirus-associated. Specificity of three CMV-associated chains for CMV antigens was verified in vitro. It was reportedly the case that the classifier diagnosed cytomegalovirus status with high specificity and sensitivity.

Sequenced by immunoSEQ multiplex PCR; TCRdb stores in-frame clones only, minus some. This table has about 88,000 clones, 84% appearing once. Per the germline V gene, CDR1 is LGHNT and CDR2 is FRNRAP. The V end was cut by 5 bases, the J end by 3 bases, with 17 bases between. The CDR3 consists of 16 residues. V gene TRBV12-5 combines with J gene TRBJ2-4; TRBD2 is a possible D gene (6 bases). The source material was PBMCs. The sequence was obtained from a woman aged 18 to 35 in good health and CMV-seropositive. This CDR3 reads CASGLPSGEDKNIQYF. CDR3 bases: TGTGCTAGTGGTCTCCCGTCGGGGGAGGACAAAAACATTCAGTACTTC.